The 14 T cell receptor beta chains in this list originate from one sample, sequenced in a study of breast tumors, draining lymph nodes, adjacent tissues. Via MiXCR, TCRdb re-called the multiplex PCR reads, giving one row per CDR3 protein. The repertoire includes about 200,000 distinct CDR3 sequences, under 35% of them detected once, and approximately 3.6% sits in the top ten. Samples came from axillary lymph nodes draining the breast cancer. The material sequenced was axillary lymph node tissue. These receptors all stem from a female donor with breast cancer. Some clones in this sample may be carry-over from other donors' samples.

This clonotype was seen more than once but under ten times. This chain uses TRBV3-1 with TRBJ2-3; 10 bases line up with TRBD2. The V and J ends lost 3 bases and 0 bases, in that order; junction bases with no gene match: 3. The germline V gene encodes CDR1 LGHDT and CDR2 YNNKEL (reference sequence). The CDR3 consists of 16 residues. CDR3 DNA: TGTGCCAGCAGCCAGGCGGGACTAGCGAGCACAGATACGCAGTATTTT. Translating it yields CASSQAGLASTDTQYF.

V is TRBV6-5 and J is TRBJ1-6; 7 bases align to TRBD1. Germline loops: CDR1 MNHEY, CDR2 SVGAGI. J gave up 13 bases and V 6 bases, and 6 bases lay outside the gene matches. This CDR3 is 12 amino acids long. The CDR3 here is CASRDGDSPLHF. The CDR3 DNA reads TGTGCCAGCAGGGACGGGGACAGCCCCCTCCACTTT.

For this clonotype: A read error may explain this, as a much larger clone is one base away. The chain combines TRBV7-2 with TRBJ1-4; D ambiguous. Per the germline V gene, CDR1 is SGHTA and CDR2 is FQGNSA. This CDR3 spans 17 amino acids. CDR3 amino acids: CASSLDFGAATNGKLFF. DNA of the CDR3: TGTGCCAGCAGCTTAGATTTTGGAGCTGCAACTAATGGAAAACTGTTTTTT.

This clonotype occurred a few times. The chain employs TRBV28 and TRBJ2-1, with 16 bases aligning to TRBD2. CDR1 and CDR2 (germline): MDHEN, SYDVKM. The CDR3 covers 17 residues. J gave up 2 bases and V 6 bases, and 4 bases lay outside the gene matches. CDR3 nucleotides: TGTGCCAGCAGCGCCGGGACTAGCGGGAGGGCCTACAATGAGCAGTTCTTC. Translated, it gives CASSAGTSGRAYNEQFF.

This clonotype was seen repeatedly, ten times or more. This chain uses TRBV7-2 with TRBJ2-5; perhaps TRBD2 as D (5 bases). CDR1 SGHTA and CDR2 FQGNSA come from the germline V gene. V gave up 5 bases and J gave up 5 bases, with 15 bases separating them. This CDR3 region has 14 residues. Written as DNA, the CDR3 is TGTGCCAGCAGCCCCGGACTCAAGATGGAGACCCAGTACTTC. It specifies CASSPGLKMETQYF.

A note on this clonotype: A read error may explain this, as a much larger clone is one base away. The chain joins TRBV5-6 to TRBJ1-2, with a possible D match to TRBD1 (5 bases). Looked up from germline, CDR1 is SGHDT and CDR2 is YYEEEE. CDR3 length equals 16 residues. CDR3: CASSLVGAPANYDYTF. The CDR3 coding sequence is TGTGCCAGCAGCTTGGTAGGGGCTCCAGCTAACTATGACTACACCTTC.

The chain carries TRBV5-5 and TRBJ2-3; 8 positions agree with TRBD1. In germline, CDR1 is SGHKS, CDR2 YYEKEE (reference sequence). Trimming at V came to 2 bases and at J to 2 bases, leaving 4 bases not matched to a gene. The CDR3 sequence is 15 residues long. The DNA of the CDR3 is TGTGCCAGCAGCTTAAGGACAGGGACCACAGATACGCAGTATTTT. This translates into CASSLRTGTTDTQYF.

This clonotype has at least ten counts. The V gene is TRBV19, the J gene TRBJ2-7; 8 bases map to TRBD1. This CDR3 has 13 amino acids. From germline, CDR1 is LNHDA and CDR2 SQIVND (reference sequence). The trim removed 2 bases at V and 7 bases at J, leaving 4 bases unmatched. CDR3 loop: CASSIQGAREQYF. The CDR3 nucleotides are TGTGCCAGTAGTATACAGGGGGCTCGGGAGCAGTACTTC.

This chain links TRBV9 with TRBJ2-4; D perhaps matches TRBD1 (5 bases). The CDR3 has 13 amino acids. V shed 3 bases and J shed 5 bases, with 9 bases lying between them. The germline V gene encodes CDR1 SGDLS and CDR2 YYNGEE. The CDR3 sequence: CASSAGPQNIQYF. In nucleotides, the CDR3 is TGTGCCAGCAGCGCAGGGCCCCAAAACATTCAGTACTTC. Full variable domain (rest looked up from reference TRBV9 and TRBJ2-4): DSGVTQTPKHLITATGQRVTLRCSPRSGDLSVYWYQQSLDQGLQFLIQYYNGEERAKGNILERFSAQQFPDLHSELNLSSLELGDSALYFCASSAGPQNIQYFGAGTRLSVL.

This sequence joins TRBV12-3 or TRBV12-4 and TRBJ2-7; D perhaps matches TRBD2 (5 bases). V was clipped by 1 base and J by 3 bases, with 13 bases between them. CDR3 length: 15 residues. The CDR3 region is CASSLGIGGFYEQYF. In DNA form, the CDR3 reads TGTGCCAGCAGTTTAGGAATAGGAGGTTTCTACGAGCAGTACTTC.

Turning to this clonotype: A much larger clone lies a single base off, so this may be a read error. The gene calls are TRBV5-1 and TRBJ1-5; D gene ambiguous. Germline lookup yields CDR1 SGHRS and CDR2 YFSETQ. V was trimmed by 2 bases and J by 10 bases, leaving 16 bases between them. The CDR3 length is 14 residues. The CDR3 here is CASSLGSPGHPQHF. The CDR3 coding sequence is TGCGCCAGCAGCTTAGGAAGTCCCGGGCACCCCCAGCATTTT.

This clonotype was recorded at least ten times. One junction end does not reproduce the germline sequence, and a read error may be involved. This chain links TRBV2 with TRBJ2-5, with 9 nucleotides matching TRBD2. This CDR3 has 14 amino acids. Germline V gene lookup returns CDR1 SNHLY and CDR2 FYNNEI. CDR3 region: CASKASGILTLLFF. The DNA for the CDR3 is TGTGCCAGCAAAGCTAGCGGGATTCTGACTCTCCTCTTCTTC.

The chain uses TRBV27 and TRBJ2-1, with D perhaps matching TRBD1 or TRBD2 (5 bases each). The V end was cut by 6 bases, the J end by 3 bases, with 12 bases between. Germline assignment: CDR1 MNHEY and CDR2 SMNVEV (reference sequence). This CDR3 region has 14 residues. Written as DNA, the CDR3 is TGTGCCAGCAGGCCCAGGGAGAGCTACAATGAGCAGTTCTTC. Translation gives CASRPRESYNEQFF.

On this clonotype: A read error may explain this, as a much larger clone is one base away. The CDR3 loop reads CASSLDLLGGTDTQCF. In DNA form, the CDR3 reads TGTGCCAGCAGCTTAGATCTTCTGGGGGGCACAGATACGCAGTGTTTT. V and J are TRBV7-2 and TRBJ2-3, with D possibly being TRBD1 or TRBD2 (6 bases each). The V gene's germline CDR1 is SGHTA and CDR2 FQGNSA. The CDR3 runs 16 residues.